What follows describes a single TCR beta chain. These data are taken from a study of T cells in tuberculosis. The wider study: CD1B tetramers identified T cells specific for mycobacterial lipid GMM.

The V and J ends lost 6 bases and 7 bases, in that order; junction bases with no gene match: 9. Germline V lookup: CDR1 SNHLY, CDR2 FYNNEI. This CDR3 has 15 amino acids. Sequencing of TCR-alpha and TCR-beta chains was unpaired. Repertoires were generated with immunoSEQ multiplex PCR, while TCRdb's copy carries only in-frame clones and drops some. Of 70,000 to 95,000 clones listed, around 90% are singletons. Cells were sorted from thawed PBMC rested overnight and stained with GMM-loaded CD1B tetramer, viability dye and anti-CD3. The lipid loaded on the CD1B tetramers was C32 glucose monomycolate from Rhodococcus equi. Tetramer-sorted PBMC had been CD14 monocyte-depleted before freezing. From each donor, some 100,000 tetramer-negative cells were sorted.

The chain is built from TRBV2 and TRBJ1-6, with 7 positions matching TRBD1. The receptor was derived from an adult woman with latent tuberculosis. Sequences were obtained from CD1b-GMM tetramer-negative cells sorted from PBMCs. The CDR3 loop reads CASRTDRVRNSPLHF. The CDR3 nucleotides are TGTGCCAGCAGGACTGACAGGGTACGCAATTCACCCCTCCACTTT.